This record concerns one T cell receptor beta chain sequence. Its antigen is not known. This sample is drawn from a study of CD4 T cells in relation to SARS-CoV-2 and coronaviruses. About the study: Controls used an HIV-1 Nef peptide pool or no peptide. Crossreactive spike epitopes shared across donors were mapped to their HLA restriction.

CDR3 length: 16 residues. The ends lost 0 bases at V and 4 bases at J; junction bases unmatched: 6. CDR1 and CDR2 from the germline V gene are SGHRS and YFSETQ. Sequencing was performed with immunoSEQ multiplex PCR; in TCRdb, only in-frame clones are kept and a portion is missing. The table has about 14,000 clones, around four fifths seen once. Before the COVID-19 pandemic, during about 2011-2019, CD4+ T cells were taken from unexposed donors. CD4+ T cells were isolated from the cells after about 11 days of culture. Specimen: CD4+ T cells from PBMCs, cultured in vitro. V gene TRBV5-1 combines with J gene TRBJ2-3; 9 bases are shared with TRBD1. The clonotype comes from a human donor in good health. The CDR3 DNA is TGCGCCAGCAGCTTGGGAGGACAGGGGCCCGCAGATACGCAGTATTTT. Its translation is CASSLGGQGPADTQYF. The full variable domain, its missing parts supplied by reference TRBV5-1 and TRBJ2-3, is KAGVTQTPRYLIKTRGQQVTLSCSPISGHRSVSWYQQTPGQGLQFLFEYFSETQRNKGNFPGRFSGRQFSNSRSEMNVSTLELGDSALYLCASSLGGQGPADTQYFGPGTRLTVL.